The 8 T cell receptor beta chains given below trace back to one sample, sequenced in a study of shared clonotypes between healthy human individuals. This table comes from immunoSEQ multiplex PCR, and its TCRdb copy is limited to in-frame clones, with some not included. The table lists millions of clones, roughly nine tenths of them singletons, with over 0.12% in the top ten. The sample was naive CD4+ T cells sorted from blood. Described subset: CD45RA+ positively selected. The receptors come from a man between 18 and 35 years old in good health.

Comments on this clone: Other nucleotide sequences in the sample specify the same CDR3. The gene calls are TRBV11-2 and TRBJ2-7, with a possible D match to TRBD1 (5 bases). From germline, CDR1 is SGHAT and CDR2 FQNNGV. This CDR3 is built from 15 residues. V was shortened by 2 bases and J by 0 bases, with 11 bases between the two germline ends. In DNA form, the CDR3 reads TGTGCCAGCAGCTTAAGGGGCGAAAGCTCCTACGAGCAGTACTTC. This codes for CASSLRGESSYEQYF.

This clone was picked up one time. The chain is built from TRBV9 and TRBJ2-5, with D tentatively TRBD2 (5 bases). Trimming removed 3 bases at V and 2 bases at J, with 11 bases between. The CDR3 spans 14 residues. Germline values: CDR1 SGDLS, CDR2 YYNGEE. The CDR3 region is CASSATAAQETQYF. The CDR3 DNA reads as TGTGCCAGCAGCGCCACAGCGGCACAAGAGACCCAGTACTTC. The full variable domain, rest sourced from reference TRBV9 and TRBJ2-5, is DSGVTQTPKHLITATGQRVTLRCSPRSGDLSVYWYQQSLDQGLQFLIQYYNGEERAKGNILERFSAQQFPDLHSELNLSSLELGDSALYFCASSATAAQETQYFGPGTRLLVL.

The table lists this clone with a few counts. The V and J genes are TRBV10-1 and TRBJ1-6; D is unclear. The V gene lost 1 base and the J gene lost 12 bases, with 13 bases spanning the gap. The length of the CDR3 is 14 residues. Germline V gene sequence: CDR1 WNHNN, CDR2 SYGVQD (reference sequence). The CDR3 loop reads CASSELIGVGPLHF. The CDR3 bases are TGCGCCAGCAGTGAGTTAATCGGGGTAGGACCCCTCCACTTT.

The chain links TRBV5-1 to TRBJ1-1; weak D call: TRBD1 (6 bases). V was clipped by 4 bases and J by 1 base, with 11 bases between them. Germline V CDR1 and CDR2: SGHRS, YFSETQ. The CDR3 is 14 residues long. DNA for the CDR3: TGCGCCAGCAGCCCCCGACAGGAGAACACTGAAGCTTTCTTT. Its protein product is CASSPRQENTEAFF.

V and J are TRBV12-5 and TRBJ2-7, with 7 bases that match TRBD2. Losses at the gene ends were 5 bases for V and 2 bases for J; bases not matched to a gene: 6. Germline V gene data show CDR1 as LGHNT and CDR2 as FRNRAP. The CDR3 sequence is 14 residues long. CDR3 loop: CASGLAVLTYEQYF. The DNA for the CDR3 is TGTGCTAGTGGTCTAGCGGTACTGACCTACGAGCAGTACTTC.

This chain uses TRBV4-1 with TRBJ1-4; weak D call: TRBD1 (6 bases). Trimming removed 1 base at V and 3 bases at J, with 15 bases between. CDR3 length: 17 amino acids. The germline CDR1 and CDR2 sequences are MGHRA and YSYEKL. CDR3 in amino acids: CASSQGGGGSANEKLFF. CDR3 coding DNA: TGCGCCAGCAGCCAAGGGGGCGGGGGCTCGGCTAATGAAAAACTGTTTTTT.

The chain has TRBV6-1 and TRBJ1-1; D is possibly TRBD1 (5 bases). The CDR3 contains 16 residues. V was shortened by 2 bases and J by 1 base, with 14 bases between the two germline ends. From germline, CDR1 is MNHNS and CDR2 SASEGT. The CDR3 coding sequence is TGTGCCAGCAGTGAACGGGGTGGGGGTTGGAACACTGAAGCTTTCTTT. This translates into CASSERGGGWNTEAFF.

This chain uses TRBV7-6 with TRBJ2-5; D is uncertain. The CDR3 covers 13 residues. Trimming left V 1 base short and J 5 bases short, with 8 bases between. Per germline, CDR1 SGHVS and CDR2 FNYEAQ. The DNA of the CDR3 is TGTGCCAGCAGCTTAGTTTGGCGGGAGACCCAGTACTTC. The encoded protein is CASSLVWRETQYF.